A selection of T cell receptor beta chains follows, all from one sample in a study of blood T cell repertoires in COVID-19. This table comes from immunoSEQ multiplex PCR, and its TCRdb copy is limited to in-frame clones, with some not included. This sample has approximately 440,000 clones; 75% to 90% occur once, and the top ten carry around 0.64%. The sample was PBMCs or T cells enriched from blood (not recorded which). These receptors were taken from a woman aged 18-30 years who had recovered from COVID-19. CDR3s include the opening cysteine and the closing phenylalanine or tryptophan. The D gene is left open where the match is weak. Where a row states a size, it is once, few, many or the class of an expanded clone; other rows omit it.

D,J,size,V,CDR3,DNA
TRBD1,TRBJ1-6,-,TRBV30,CAWTGTGTGPLHF,TGTGCCTGGACGGGGACAGGGACTGGACCCCTCCACTTT
TRBD1,TRBJ1-6,-,TRBV4-1,CASSQPGQGRNSPLHF,TGCGCCAGCAGCCAACCGGGACAGGGGAGGAATTCACCCCTCCACTTT
TRBD2,TRBJ2-5,-,TRBV5-4,CASSRAGNQETQYF,TGTGCCAGCAGTCGAGCGGGGAACCAAGAGACCCAGTACTTC
-,TRBJ1-2,-,TRBV19,CASSIDFGGMYGYTF,TGTGCCAGTAGTATAGATTTCGGGGGGATGTATGGCTACACCTTC
TRBD2,TRBJ2-3,-,TRBV5-6,CASSLKRGTVTDTQYF,TGTGCCAGCAGCTTAAAGCGGGGGACCGTCACAGATACGCAGTATTTT
-,TRBJ1-3,-,TRBV11-3,CASSRAGRSGNTIYF,TGTGCCAGCAGTCGAGCCGGCAGGTCTGGAAACACCATATATTTT
TRBD1,TRBJ2-7,-,TRBV5-1,CASRQGRGSYEQYF,TGCGCCAGCCGACAGGGGAGAGGCTCCTACGAGCAGTACTTC
TRBD1,TRBJ2-2,-,TRBV3-1/TRBV3-2,CASSQYGGQGKAGELFF,TGTGCCAGCAGCCAATACGGGGGACAGGGGAAGGCCGGGGAGCTGTTTTTT
-,TRBJ1-2,-,TRBV15,CATSRDRVSYGYTF,TGTGCCACCAGCAGAGATCGCGTAAGCTATGGCTACACCTTC
-,TRBJ2-1,-,TRBV7-9,CASSSTYNEQFF,TGTGCCAGCAGCTCAACTTACAATGAGCAGTTCTTC
TRBD1,TRBJ1-2,-,TRBV19,CASSARDRTSYGYTF,TGTGCCAGTAGTGCGCGGGACAGAACCTCCTATGGCTACACCTTC
-,TRBJ1-3,-,TRBV3-1/TRBV3-2,CASSQDSEDTIYF,TGTGCCAGCAGCCAAGATTCGGAGGACACCATATATTTT
-,TRBJ1-2,-,TRBV7-9,CASSLPASGGYTF,TGTGCCAGCAGTCTACCCGCCTCGGGAGGCTACACCTTC
-,TRBJ2-7,-,TRBV11-2,CASSLYHRTTNFAEQYF,TGTGCCAGCAGCTTATACCACAGGACGACCAACTTTGCCGAGCAGTACTTC
-,TRBJ1-4,-,TRBV27,CASTKTEWEKLFF,TGTGCCAGCACCAAAACTGAATGGGAAAAACTGTTTTTT
-,TRBJ1-6,-,TRBV27,CASSLSAPREGSPLHF,TGTGCCAGCAGTTTATCCGCCCCGAGGGAAGGGTCACCCCTCCACTTT
-,TRBJ1-1,-,TRBV7-9,CASSFQGQEAFF,TGTGCCAGCAGCTTTCAGGGACAAGAAGCTTTCTTT
-,TRBJ2-5,-,TRBV19,CASSMGRGASLETQYF,TGTGCCAGTAGTATGGGGCGCGGGGCCTCTTTGGAGACCCAGTACTTC
TRBD2,TRBJ2-1,-,TRBV7-2,CASSQLAGGMREQFF,TGTGCCAGCAGCCAGCTAGCGGGGGGGATGAGAGAGCAGTTCTTC
TRBD2,TRBJ2-1,-,TRBV5-1,CASSLTLAGVNNEQFF,TGCGCCAGCAGCTTGACACTAGCGGGGGTGAACAATGAGCAGTTCTTC
TRBD1,TRBJ1-1,-,TRBV27,CASSLMGQEVNEAFF,TGTGCCAGCAGTTTAATGGGACAGGAGGTTAATGAAGCTTTCTTT
TRBD1,TRBJ1-1,once,TRBV19,CASRTTGANTEAFF,TGTGCCAGTAGGACGACAGGGGCGAACACTGAAGCTTTCTTT
TRBD2,TRBJ2-3,-,TRBV5-1,CASGLDPDTQYF,TGCGCCAGCGGACTAGACCCAGATACGCAGTATTTT
TRBD1,TRBJ1-5,once,TRBV27,CASSLTGQGEGPQHF,TGTGCCAGCAGTTTAACGGGACAGGGGGAAGGGCCCCAGCATTTT
-,TRBJ2-7,-,TRBV6-5,CASTPGGRSYEQYF,TGTGCCAGCACCCCCGGGGGGCGCTCCTACGAGCAGTACTTC
TRBD1,TRBJ1-2,-,TRBV4-1,CASSLGTGDYGYTF,TGCGCCAGCAGCCTTGGGACAGGGGACTATGGCTACACCTTC
TRBD1,TRBJ1-1,-,TRBV28,CASSGPTGGGTEAFF,TGTGCCAGCAGTGGACCAACAGGGGGGGGAACTGAAGCTTTCTTT
TRBD1,TRBJ2-3,-,TRBV5-5,CASRGTGWFTDTQYF,TGTGCCAGCAGGGGGACAGGGTGGTTCACAGATACGCAGTATTTT
TRBD1,TRBJ1-2,-,TRBV3-1/TRBV3-2,CASSQAGGGGYTF,TGTGCCAGCAGCCAAGCAGGGGGCGGAGGCTACACCTTC
-,TRBJ1-4,-,TRBV10-1,CAISRGKLFF,TGCGCCATTAGTCGAGGAAAACTGTTTTTT
TRBD1,TRBJ1-2,-,TRBV9,CASTQSPGQTDGYTF,TGTGCCAGCACCCAAAGTCCGGGACAGACTGATGGCTACACCTTC
-,TRBJ2-2,-,TRBV18,CASSPVTGQNTGELFF,TGTGCCAGCTCACCAGTCACGGGACAAAACACCGGGGAGCTGTTTTTT
TRBD2,TRBJ2-1,-,TRBV7-8,CASSSPGLGINEQFF,TGTGCCAGCAGCTCCCCGGGACTAGGCATCAACGAGCAGTTCTTC
-,TRBJ2-7,-,TRBV3-1/TRBV3-2,CASSLSSYEQYF,TGTGCCAGCAGCCTTAGCTCCTACGAGCAGTACTTC
TRBD1,TRBJ2-1,-,TRBV18,CASSPTRDRWEFF,TGTGCCAGCTCACCGACAAGGGACAGGTGGGAGTTCTTC
-,TRBJ2-3,once,TRBV13,CASSSSSTDTQYF,TGTGCCAGCAGCTCCTCTAGCACAGATACGCAGTATTTT
TRBD1,TRBJ1-1,-,TRBV5-1,CASSFLGQGAPDTEAFF,TGCGCCAGCAGCTTTCTGGGACAGGGGGCGCCGGACACTGAAGCTTTCTTT
TRBD1,TRBJ2-1,-,TRBV24-1,CATSGMGQTIQNEQFF,TGTGCCACCAGTGGCATGGGACAGACCATACAAAATGAGCAGTTCTTC
-,TRBJ1-1,many,TRBV2,CASSWERDTEAFF,TGTGCCAGCAGCTGGGAGAGAGACACTGAAGCTTTCTTT
-,TRBJ1-2,-,TRBV19,CASSPSVSYGYTF,TGTGCCAGTAGCCCTAGTGTGTCCTATGGCTACACCTTC
-,TRBJ1-1,-,TRBV3-1/TRBV3-2,CASSQGYELEAFF,TGTGCCAGCAGCCAAGGGTACGAACTTGAAGCTTTCTTT
-,TRBJ1-2,-,TRBV5-1,CASSLDRYGYTF,TGCGCCAGCAGCTTGGACAGATATGGCTACACCTTC
-,TRBJ1-1,few,TRBV5-1,CASSFGSEGLAAFF,TGCGCCAGCAGCTTCGGAAGCGAGGGTTTGGCAGCTTTCTTT
-,TRBJ1-1,-,TRBV3-1/TRBV3-2,CASSRRGEDTEAFF,TGTGCCAGCAGCCGGCGGGGGGAGGACACTGAAGCTTTCTTT
TRBD1,TRBJ1-1,-,TRBV11-1,CASNSRTGGNTEAFF,TGTGCCAGCAACTCTCGGACAGGGGGAAACACTGAAGCTTTCTTT
-,TRBJ2-1,-,TRBV28,CASSLNLQGVRDNEQFF,TGTGCCAGCAGTTTGAATTTACAGGGAGTCCGTGACAATGAGCAGTTCTTC
-,TRBJ1-1,-,TRBV4-2,CASSQDRSGTRGGTTEAFF,TGTGCCAGCAGCCAAGATAGGTCCGGGACCAGGGGTGGGACCACTGAAGCTTTCTTT